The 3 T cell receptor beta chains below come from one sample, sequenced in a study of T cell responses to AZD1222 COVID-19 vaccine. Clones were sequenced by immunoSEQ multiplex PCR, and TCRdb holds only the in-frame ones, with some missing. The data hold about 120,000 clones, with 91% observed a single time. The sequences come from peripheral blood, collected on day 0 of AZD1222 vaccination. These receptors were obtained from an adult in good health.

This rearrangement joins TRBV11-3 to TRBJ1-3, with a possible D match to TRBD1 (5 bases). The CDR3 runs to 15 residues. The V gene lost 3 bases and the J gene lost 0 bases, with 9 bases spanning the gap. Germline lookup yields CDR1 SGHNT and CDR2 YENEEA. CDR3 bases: TGTGCCAGCAGCTTGTCAGGGAGCTCTGGAAACACCATATATTTT. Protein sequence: CASSLSGSSGNTIYF.

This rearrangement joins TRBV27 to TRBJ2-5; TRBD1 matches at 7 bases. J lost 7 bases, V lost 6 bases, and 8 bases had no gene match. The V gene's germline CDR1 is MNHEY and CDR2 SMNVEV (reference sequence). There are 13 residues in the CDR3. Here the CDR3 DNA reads TGTGCCAGCAGGGGGAACAGGGGTGGGACCCAGTACTTC. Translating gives CASRGNRGGTQYF.

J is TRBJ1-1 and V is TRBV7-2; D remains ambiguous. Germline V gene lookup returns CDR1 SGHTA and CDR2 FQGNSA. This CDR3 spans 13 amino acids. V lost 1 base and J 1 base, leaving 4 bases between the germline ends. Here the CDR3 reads CASSLVQNTEAFF. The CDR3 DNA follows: TGTGCCAGCAGCTTAGTTCAGAACACTGAAGCTTTCTTT.